Each of the 18 T cell receptor beta chains below was sequenced from the same sample in a study of identical twins. Each CDR3 protein gets one entry after TCRdb re-called the 5' RACE reads with MiXCR. This table holds more than 400,000 distinct CDR3 sequences, roughly 15% found once. Separately, the same data were catalogued under a study of yellow fever vaccine responses in identical twins.

Sequencing was done on a sample of CD4+ T cells sorted from blood. The receptors derive from a woman under 30 in good health.

This clonotype was found a few times. The chain recombines TRBV12-3 or TRBV12-4 with TRBJ2-5, with 12 bases lining up with TRBD2. The CDR3 extends over 16 amino acids. Losses at the gene ends were 4 bases for V and 5 bases for J; bases not matched to a gene: 8. This chain's CDR3 is CASSSLAGGPAETQYF. CDR3 DNA: TGTGCCAGCAGTTCTCTAGCGGGGGGGCCGGCGGAGACCCAGTACTTC.

The CDR3 DNA sequence: TGTGCCACACAATCGACAGTTTACGAGCAGTACGTC. It yields the protein CATQSTVYEQYV. The V gene is TRBV28, the J gene TRBJ2-7; perhaps TRBD1 as D (5 bases). Trimming took 10 bases from V and 4 from J, leaving 14 bases between them. Germline CDR1 reads MDHEN; CDR2 reads SYDVKM. CDR3 length: 12 residues.

This clonotype was counted between two and nine times. The chain carries TRBV5-1 and TRBJ1-1; TRBD1 matches at 7 bases. V trimming: 3 bases; J trimming: 4 bases; junction bases outside the gene matches: 6. This CDR3 has 14 residues. Per the germline V gene, CDR1 is SGHRS and CDR2 is YFSETQ. Written as DNA, the CDR3 is TGCGCCAGCAGCTCCAGGGGGTGGGGCACTGAAGCTTTCTTT. It yields the protein CASSSRGWGTEAFF.

The V call is TRBV7-9, the J call TRBJ2-1; no firm D call. V lost 1 base, J lost 7 bases, and 11 bases lay in between. Per germline, CDR1 SEHNR and CDR2 FQNEAQ (reference sequence). The CDR3 covers 14 residues. CDR3 nucleotides: TGTGCCAGCAGCTTAGGTAGCAGTAGGAATGAGCAGTTCTTC. Translation gives CASSLGSSRNEQFF.

This chain connects TRBV6-5 to TRBJ2-6; no firm D call. CDR1 is MNHEY and CDR2 is SVGAGI in the germline V gene. V gave up 2 bases and J gave up 4 bases, with 6 bases separating them. This CDR3 spans 14 amino acids. As DNA, the CDR3 is TGTGCCAGCAGTTACGGTGGAGGGGCCAACGTCCTGACTTTC. This sequence encodes CASSYGGGANVLTF.

The V call is TRBV15, the J call TRBJ2-7; D unclear. Trimming pared 1 base from V and 3 bases from J, leaving 10 bases between. Germline CDR1 reads LNHNV; CDR2 reads YYDKDF (reference sequence). The CDR3 runs 14 residues. The CDR3 nucleotides are TGTGCCACCAGCAGAGGACTGGGAAGCTACGAGCAGTACGTC. It codes for CATSRGLGSYEQYV.

This clonotype was detected a few times. The rearrangement joins TRBV5-1 to TRBJ2-1; D is unclear. CDR3 length equals 14 residues. Deletions cut 0 bases from V and 6 bases from J, with 10 bases between. CDR1 is SGHRS, CDR2 YFSETQ, per germline. The DNA of the CDR3 is TGCGCCAGCAGCTTGGATGGTTTTATCAATGAGCAGTTCTTC. Translating it yields CASSLDGFINEQFF.

This clonotype was found many times. V and J are TRBV12-3 or TRBV12-4 and TRBJ2-3; 9 nucleotides align to TRBD1. The CDR3 loop spans 15 amino acids. Trimming cost V 5 bases and J 1 base; bases outside gene matches: 4. CDR3: CASSMWTGGTDTQYF. In DNA form, the CDR3 reads TGTGCCAGCAGTATGTGGACAGGGGGCACAGATACGCAGTATTTT.

The chain is built from TRBV7-8 and TRBJ1-4; a possible D gene is TRBD1 (6 bases). This CDR3 region has 14 residues. Germline loops: CDR1 SGHVS, CDR2 FQNEAQ. The V end was cut by 3 bases, the J end by 4 bases, with 9 bases between. This CDR3 is CASSFGGLNEKLFF. The CDR3 DNA reads TGTGCCAGCAGCTTCGGGGGCCTTAATGAAAAACTGTTTTTT.

This clonotype was counted a few times. The chain recombines TRBV3-1 with TRBJ2-5; tentative D call: TRBD2 (7 bases). The germline gives CDR1 LGHDT, CDR2 YNNKEL (reference sequence). This CDR3 is built from 15 residues. Trimming took off 4 bases at V and 7 bases at J, with 19 bases between the two ends. DNA of the CDR3: TGTGCCAGCAGCCTATCAAGAGGGGGGGATTCGACCCAGTACTTC. Translating gives CASSLSRGGDSTQYF.

This clonotype came up many times. The rearrangement joins TRBV5-1 to TRBJ2-3, with D uncertain. This CDR3 contains 15 residues. Trimming cost V 3 bases and J 0 bases, with 11 bases left between them. CDR1 SGHRS and CDR2 YFSETQ come from the germline V gene. DNA of the CDR3: TGCGCCAGCAGCTCGCACGAAACTAGCACAGATACGCAGTATTTT. This gives the protein CASSSHETSTDTQYF.

The chain joins TRBV12-3 or TRBV12-4 to TRBJ2-3, with 16 bases that match TRBD2. The CDR3 is made up of 17 amino acids. Unmatched junction bases numbered 10, after V lost 7 bases and J lost 6 bases. The CDR3: CASKSLGLAGGLDTQYF. In DNA form, the CDR3 reads TGTGCCAGCAAATCCTTGGGACTAGCGGGAGGGTTGGATACGCAGTATTTT.

This clonotype was seen repeatedly, ten times or more. The junction differs from germline at one of its ends, possibly a read error. V and J are TRBV7-6 and TRBJ1-1, with D uncertain. Germline-derived CDR1 and CDR2 are SGHVS and FNYEAQ. This CDR3 spans 14 amino acids. The CDR3 region is CASSLGSGNTEAFF. CDR3 sequence (DNA): TGCGCCAGCAGCTTGGGATCGGGGAACACTGAAGCTTTCTTT. Using reference TRBV7-6 and TRBJ1-1 for the parts outside the CDR3, the full variable domain is GAGVSQSPRYKVTKRGQDVALRCDPISGHVSLYWYRQALGQGPEFLTYFNYEAQQDKSGLPNDRFSAERPEGSISTLTIQRTEQRDSAMYRCASSLGSGNTEAFFGQGTRLTVV.

The sample holds a few counts of this clonotype. CDR3 DNA sequence: TGCAGTGCCGCTAGGGGATGGAGCACCGGGGAGCTGTTTTTT. It codes for CSAARGWSTGELFF. The genes are TRBV20-1 and TRBJ2-2, with D possibly TRBD1 on 5 matching bases. Germline CDR1 and CDR2: DFQATT and SNEGSKA (reference sequence). This CDR3 is built from 14 residues. V was trimmed by 6 bases and J by 4 bases, leaving 15 bases between them.

This clonotype has just a few counts. This chain joins TRBV15 and TRBJ2-7; D might be TRBD2 (5 bases). This CDR3 has 13 amino acids. The germline CDR1 and CDR2 sequences are LNHNV and YYDKDF (reference sequence). The V end was cut by 9 bases, the J end by 4 bases, with 16 bases between. The CDR3 loop reads CATRGSGGYEQYF. The CDR3, as DNA: TGTGCCACTCGGGGAAGCGGAGGTTACGAGCAGTACTTC. The full variable domain, with the rest looked up from reference TRBV15 and TRBJ2-7, is DAMVIQNPRYQVTQFGKPVTLSCSQTLNHNVMYWYQQKSSQAPKLLFHYYDKDFNNEADTPDNFQSRRPNTSFCFLDIRSPGLGDTAMYLCATRGSGGYEQYFGPGTRLTVT.

The gene calls are TRBV4-1 and TRBJ1-1, with D unresolved. V was cut by 2 bases and J by 4 bases, with 11 bases left in between. CDR3 size: 14 residues. CDR1 is MGHRA, CDR2 YSYEKL, per germline. CDR3 sequence reads: CASSQLGRGTEAFF. The CDR3 nucleotides are TGCGCCAGCAGCCAACTAGGGCGAGGCACTGAAGCTTTCTTT.

The chain carries TRBV18 and TRBJ1-1, with D possibly matching TRBD1 (5 bases). Germline CDR1 is KGHSH and CDR2 is LQKENI. The CDR3 length is 15 residues. V dropped 8 bases and J dropped 4 bases, with 20 bases sitting between them. CDR3 coding DNA: TGTGCCAGCCACATACCTGGGGGGGGTAGCACTGAAGCTTTCTTT. Translation: CASHIPGGGSTEAFF. The whole variable domain, filled in from reference TRBV18 and TRBJ1-1, reads NAGVMQNPRHLVRRRGQEARLRCSPMKGHSHVYWYRQLPEEGLKFMVYLQKENIIDESGMPKERFSAEFPKEGPSILRIQQVVRGDSAAYFCASHIPGGGSTEAFFGQGTRLTVV.

This clonotype has just a few counts. The CDR3 loop reads CSATSGTGGGYTF. The CDR3 DNA follows: TGCAGTGCAACCTCCGGGACAGGGGGTGGCTACACCTTC. The gene calls are TRBV20-1 and TRBJ1-2, with 11 bases lining up with TRBD1. The CDR3 is 13 residues long. V was clipped by 6 bases and J by 7 bases; unmatched bases: 7. CDR1 is DFQATT and CDR2 is SNEGSKA in the germline V gene (reference sequence).